These 4 T cell receptor beta chains were sequenced from one sample in a study of tumor and adjacent non-tumor tissue in lung cancer. RNA was extracted from bulk tissue without any cell sorting. The library came from three nested PCR rounds adapted from ARM-PCR protocols. Each CDR3 protein gets one entry after TCRdb re-called the multiplex PCR reads with MiXCR. In the table there are under 250,000 distinct CDR3 sequences, about 76% of which are singletons. Material for sequencing was lung tumor tissue. Receptors were obtained from a man between 60 and 70 years old with non-small cell lung cancer.

As to this clonotype: Its ends do not fully match the called genes, so a read error is possible. V is TRBV29-1 and J is TRBJ1-2, with a tentative D call TRBD1 (5 bases). Germline CDR1 reads SQVTM; CDR2 reads ANQGSEA. This CDR3 has 12 residues. The CDR3 protein is CGVHGGGYGYTF. CDR3 DNA sequence: TGCGGCGTCCATGGGGGTGGCTATGGCTACACCTTC. The entire variable domain, with the rest obtained from reference TRBV29-1 and TRBJ1-2, is as follows: SAVISQKPSRDICQRGTSLTIQCQVDSQVTMMFWYRQQPGQSLTLIATANQGSEATYESGFVIDKFPISRPNLTFSTLTVSNMSPEDSSIYLCGVHGGGYGYTFGSGTRLTVV.

For the CDR3, the DNA is TGCAGTGCTAGACCCCAACGACGGATGAATTCACCCCTCCACTTT. As protein: CSARPQRRMNSPLHF. V gene TRBV20-1 combines with J gene TRBJ1-6; D not certain. The CDR3 extends over 15 amino acids. Deletions cut 2 bases from V and 7 bases from J, with 15 bases between. The V gene's germline CDR1 is DFQATT and CDR2 SNEGSKA (reference sequence).

The chain employs TRBV21-1 and TRBJ1-1; whether TRBD1, the table's D call, matches the DNA was not checked. TRBV21-1 is flagged as a pseudogene. This CDR3 has 11 amino acids. The CDR3 DNA is TGTGCTCAGACAGGGGTTGCTGAAGCTTTCTTT. This codes for CAQTGVAEAFF.

In the case of this clonotype: A much larger clone is a single base away; this may be a read error. The chain is built from TRBV20-1 and TRBJ2-3; D is possibly TRBD1 or TRBD2 (5 bases each). Germline V gene sequence: CDR1 DFQATT, CDR2 SNEGSKA (reference sequence). The CDR3 sequence is 13 residues long. The CDR3 reads CSASGGGWGTHYF. The CDR3 DNA reads TGCAGTGCTAGCGGCGGAGGCTGGGGCACGCACTATTTT.